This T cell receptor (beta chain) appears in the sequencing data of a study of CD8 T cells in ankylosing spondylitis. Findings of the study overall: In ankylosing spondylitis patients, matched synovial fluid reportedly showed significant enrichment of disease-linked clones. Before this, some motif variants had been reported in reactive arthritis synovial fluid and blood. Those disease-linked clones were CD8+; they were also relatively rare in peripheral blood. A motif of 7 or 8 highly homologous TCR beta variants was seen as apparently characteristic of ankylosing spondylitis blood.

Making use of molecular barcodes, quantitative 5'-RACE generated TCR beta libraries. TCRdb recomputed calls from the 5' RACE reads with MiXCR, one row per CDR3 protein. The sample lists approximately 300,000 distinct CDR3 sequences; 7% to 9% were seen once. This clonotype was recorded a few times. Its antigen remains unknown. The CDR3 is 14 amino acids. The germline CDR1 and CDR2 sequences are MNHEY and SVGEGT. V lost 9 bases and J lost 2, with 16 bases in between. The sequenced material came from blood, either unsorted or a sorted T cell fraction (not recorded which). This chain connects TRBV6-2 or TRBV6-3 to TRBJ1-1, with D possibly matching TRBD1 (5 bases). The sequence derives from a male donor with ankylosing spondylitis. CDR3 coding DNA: TGTGCCAGTACAGGTACCCCGAGTAACACTGAAGCTTTCTTT. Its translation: CASTGTPSNTEAFF.